This T cell receptor beta chain was sequenced for a study of T-cell reconstitution after alpha-beta-depleted transplantation in children. This clonotype has just a few counts. Trimming cost V 5 bases and J 7 bases, with 14 bases left between them. Looked up from germline, CDR1 is SQVTM and CDR2 is ANQGSEA. The CDR3 consists of 13 residues. During its preparation, the TCRbeta library received unique molecular identifiers. MiXCR, applied by TCRdb to the PCR reads, yields one record per CDR3 protein. Of 200,000 to 250,000 distinct CDR3 sequences listed, 8% to 10% were seen once; the top ten hold around 6.2%.

The receptor comes from a human donor who donated a stem cell graft to a child with acute lymphoblastic leukemia. The sample in question was PBMCs from the stem cell graft donor, obtained from the stem cell graft. This sequence joins TRBV29-1 and TRBJ1-4; D uncertain. CDR3 coding DNA: TGCAGCGTTAGGCCGGAGGCTTCTGAAAAACTGTTTTTT. Its translation: CSVRPEASEKLFF.